This T cell receptor beta chain is drawn from a study of radiotherapy plus CTLA-4 blockade in lung cancer. Repertoires were generated with immunoSEQ multiplex PCR, while TCRdb's copy carries only in-frame clones and drops some. Among roughly 57,000 clones listed, about 80% were seen once. The CDR3 contains 14 residues. Germline V gene lookup returns CDR1 SGDLS and CDR2 YYNGEE. V lost 2 bases, J lost 3 bases, and 5 bases stayed unmatched. The TCR originated in a human donor with non-small cell lung cancer whose response to radiotherapy plus ipilimumab could not be evaluated. The starting material was peripheral blood, obtained from a patient treated with radiotherapy plus ipilimumab. The V gene is TRBV9, the J gene TRBJ2-7, with TRBD1 identical over 7 bases. CDR3 protein: CASSVGQAVYEQYF. In DNA form, the CDR3 reads TGTGCCAGCAGCGTTGGACAGGCCGTCTACGAGCAGTACTTC.